A selection of T cell receptor beta chains follows, all from one sample in a study of blood T cell repertoires in COVID-19. Assay: immunoSEQ multiplex PCR; the TCRdb copy retains only in-frame clones and omits some. This sample has approximately 190,000 clones, with roughly 84% found just once. Sample: PBMCs or T cells enriched from blood (not recorded which). The receptors come from a woman aged 25 to 39 who had been exposed to COVID-19. Each CDR3 is given with its conserved first and last residue. A D gene is named only where the DNA matches it firmly. Expanded clones are given a class, and other clones once, few, many or no size at all.

cdr3_nt: TGTGCCAGCAGCCAAAACAGCTACTATACGCAGTATTTT; cdr3_aa: CASSQNSYYTQYF; v_call: TRBV6-5; clone_size: once; d_call: NA; j_call: TRBJ2-3
cdr3_nt: TGTGCCAGTGCCGCCGGGACAGGGGTCTGGGAGCAGTACTTC; cdr3_aa: CASAAGTGVWEQYF; v_call: TRBV19; clone_size: few; d_call: TRBD1; j_call: TRBJ2-7
cdr3_nt: TGTGCCAGCTCACCACCTAACTTGAACACTGAAGCTTTCTTT; cdr3_aa: CASSPPNLNTEAFF; v_call: TRBV18; clone_size: NA; d_call: NA; j_call: TRBJ1-1
cdr3_nt: TGTGCCTGGACCAAACTGGGGCCTACCACAGATACGCAGTATTTT; cdr3_aa: CAWTKLGPTTDTQYF; v_call: TRBV30; clone_size: once; d_call: NA; j_call: TRBJ2-3
cdr3_nt: TGTGCCAGCAGTGAGGCCAGGGGGCGCCTGGGCTACACCTTC; cdr3_aa: CASSEARGRLGYTF; v_call: TRBV6-1; clone_size: NA; d_call: TRBD1; j_call: TRBJ1-2
cdr3_nt: TGTGCCAGCTCACAAAGGAGAGATCAGCCCCAGCATTTT; cdr3_aa: CASSQRRDQPQHF; v_call: TRBV18; clone_size: NA; d_call: NA; j_call: TRBJ1-5
cdr3_nt: TGTGCCAGCAGTTTCGGGGTTACCTACGAGCAGTACTTC; cdr3_aa: CASSFGVTYEQYF; v_call: TRBV12-3/TRBV12-4; clone_size: NA; d_call: NA; j_call: TRBJ2-7
cdr3_nt: TGTGCCATCAGTGAGTATACAGGACCTCAAGAGACCCAGTACTTC; cdr3_aa: CAISEYTGPQETQYF; v_call: TRBV10-3; clone_size: NA; d_call: NA; j_call: TRBJ2-5
cdr3_nt: TGTGCCAGCAGTGAAAGGGTCGCAGGGTCTAATGAAAAACTGTTTTTT; cdr3_aa: CASSERVAGSNEKLFF; v_call: TRBV25-1; clone_size: NA; d_call: NA; j_call: TRBJ1-4
cdr3_nt: TGTGCCAGCAGTTTGACAGGGGGCGGGAATCAGCCCCAGCATTTT; cdr3_aa: CASSLTGGGNQPQHF; v_call: TRBV6-2/TRBV6-3; clone_size: NA; d_call: TRBD1; j_call: TRBJ1-5
cdr3_nt: TGTGCCAGCAGCCTGGGACCAAATACTAGCGGGGGAACTGCCGGGGAGCTGTTTTTT; cdr3_aa: CASSLGPNTSGGTAGELFF; v_call: TRBV5-5; clone_size: NA; d_call: TRBD2; j_call: TRBJ2-2
cdr3_nt: TGTGCCAGCAGCTTCCCCGACAGGCTTCTAGCCAAAAACATTCAGTACTTC; cdr3_aa: CASSFPDRLLAKNIQYF; v_call: TRBV11-3; clone_size: once; d_call: NA; j_call: TRBJ2-4
cdr3_nt: TGTGCCACCAACGCCGGGGTGGGGGGATTCACAGATACGCAGTATTTT; cdr3_aa: CATNAGVGGFTDTQYF; v_call: TRBV15; clone_size: once; d_call: NA; j_call: TRBJ2-3
cdr3_nt: TGCAGCGTTGAAAAGGGAGGCGGTACTGAAGCTTTCTTT; cdr3_aa: CSVEKGGGTEAFF; v_call: TRBV29-1; clone_size: once; d_call: NA; j_call: TRBJ1-1
cdr3_nt: TGTGCCAGCAGCCCGGGGACAGGGATCGGGGAGCTGTTTTTT; cdr3_aa: CASSPGTGIGELFF; v_call: TRBV3-1/TRBV3-2; clone_size: NA; d_call: TRBD1; j_call: TRBJ2-2
cdr3_nt: TGTGCCAGCAGCAATTCTCGGTCCACTGGCTACACCTTC; cdr3_aa: CASSNSRSTGYTF; v_call: TRBV21-1; clone_size: NA; d_call: NA; j_call: TRBJ1-2
cdr3_nt: TGTGCCAGCAGCTTAGCGAGGTTTACTGAAGCTTTCTTT; cdr3_aa: CASSLARFTEAFF; v_call: TRBV7-2; clone_size: few; d_call: NA; j_call: TRBJ1-1
cdr3_nt: TGTGCCAGCAGCCCAGGCGACAATCAGCCCCAGCATTTT; cdr3_aa: CASSPGDNQPQHF; v_call: TRBV11-2; clone_size: NA; d_call: NA; j_call: TRBJ1-5
cdr3_nt: TGCGCCAGCAGCCGGGACAGTAATCAGCCCCAGCATTTT; cdr3_aa: CASSRDSNQPQHF; v_call: TRBV4-1; clone_size: few; d_call: TRBD1; j_call: TRBJ1-5
cdr3_nt: TGTGCCAGCAGCCCCGTCGGGACTAGCGGTCAAACCGGGGAGCTGTTTTTT; cdr3_aa: CASSPVGTSGQTGELFF; v_call: TRBV7-6; clone_size: NA; d_call: TRBD2; j_call: TRBJ2-2
cdr3_nt: TGTGCCAGCAGTGACTTAACCGGGACAGGCAGCGGCTACACCTTC; cdr3_aa: CASSDLTGTGSGYTF; v_call: TRBV25-1; clone_size: NA; d_call: TRBD1; j_call: TRBJ1-2
cdr3_nt: TGTGCCACCAGCCGGCTCGGGGGTGATAATTCACCCCTCCACTTT; cdr3_aa: CATSRLGGDNSPLHF; v_call: TRBV15; clone_size: once; d_call: NA; j_call: TRBJ1-6
cdr3_nt: TGTGCCAGTAGTATACCGACAGATTCACCCCTCCACTTT; cdr3_aa: CASSIPTDSPLHF; v_call: TRBV19; clone_size: NA; d_call: NA; j_call: TRBJ1-6
cdr3_nt: TGTGCCAGCAGCTTAGGGGCTGGGAGCAACTCCTATAATTCACCCCTCCACTTT; cdr3_aa: CASSLGAGSNSYNSPLHF; v_call: TRBV7-9; clone_size: NA; d_call: NA; j_call: TRBJ1-6
cdr3_nt: TGTGCCAGCAGTTTATCCGGCGCGGTCGAGCAGTACTTC; cdr3_aa: CASSLSGAVEQYF; v_call: TRBV27; clone_size: NA; d_call: NA; j_call: TRBJ2-7
cdr3_nt: TGTGCCAGCACTAACGGACTAGCGGGCACAGATACGCAGTATTTT; cdr3_aa: CASTNGLAGTDTQYF; v_call: TRBV6-5; clone_size: NA; d_call: TRBD2; j_call: TRBJ2-3
cdr3_nt: TGTGCCAGCAGCGGGCAGGGGGACGGCACAGATACGCAGTATTTT; cdr3_aa: CASSGQGDGTDTQYF; v_call: TRBV7-2; clone_size: NA; d_call: TRBD1; j_call: TRBJ2-3
cdr3_nt: TGCAGCGTTTCTATAGGGGCGATAGATGAAAAACTGTTTTTT; cdr3_aa: CSVSIGAIDEKLFF; v_call: TRBV29-1; clone_size: NA; d_call: NA; j_call: TRBJ1-4